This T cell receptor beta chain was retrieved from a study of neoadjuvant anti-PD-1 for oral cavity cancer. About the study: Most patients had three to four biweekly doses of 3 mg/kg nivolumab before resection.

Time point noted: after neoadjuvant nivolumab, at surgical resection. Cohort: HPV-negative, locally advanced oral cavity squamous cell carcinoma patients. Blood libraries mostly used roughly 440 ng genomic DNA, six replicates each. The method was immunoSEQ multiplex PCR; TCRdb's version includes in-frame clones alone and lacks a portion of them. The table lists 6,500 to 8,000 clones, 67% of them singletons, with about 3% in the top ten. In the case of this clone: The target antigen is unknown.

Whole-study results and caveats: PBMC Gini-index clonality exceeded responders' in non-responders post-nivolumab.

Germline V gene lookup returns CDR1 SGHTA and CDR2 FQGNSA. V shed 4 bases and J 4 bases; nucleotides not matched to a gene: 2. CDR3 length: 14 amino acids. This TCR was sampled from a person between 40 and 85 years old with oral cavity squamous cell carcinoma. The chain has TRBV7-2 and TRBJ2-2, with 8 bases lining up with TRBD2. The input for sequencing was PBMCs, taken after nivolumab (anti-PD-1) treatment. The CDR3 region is CASSSGGATGELFF. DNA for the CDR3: TGTGCCAGCAGCTCCGGGGGGGCCACCGGGGAGCTGTTTTTT.